The rows below give T cell receptor beta chains drawn from one sample of a study of T cells after posttransplantation cyclophosphamide. Measured with immunoSEQ multiplex PCR; TCRdb has only the in-frame clones, and not every one. Recorded here are roughly 45,000 clones, none singletons. Sequencing was done on a sample of PBMCs. Source of these receptors: a middle-aged man in good health, CMV-negative, and a related stem cell transplant donor. Each CDR3 is given with its conserved first and last residue. D genes are given only for firm matches. Each size is once, few, many or a size class.

V gene: TRBV7-9
J gene: TRBJ2-1
clone size: many
D gene: TRBD2
CDR3 protein: CASSPLRLAGGGEQFF
CDR3 DNA: TGTGCCAGCAGCCCACTAAGACTAGCGGGAGGAGGGGAGCAGTTCTTC

V gene: TRBV11-2
J gene: TRBJ1-2
clone size: many
D gene: .
CDR3 protein: CASTLGANLNYGYTF
CDR3 DNA: TGTGCCAGCACCCTGGGGGCAAATTTAAACTATGGCTACACCTTC

V gene: TRBV5-4
J gene: TRBJ2-1
clone size: many
D gene: .
CDR3 protein: CASSFRAYNEQFF
CDR3 DNA: TGTGCCAGCAGCTTCCGCGCTTACAATGAGCAGTTCTTC

V gene: TRBV7-9
J gene: TRBJ1-2
clone size: many
D gene: TRBD1
CDR3 protein: CASSLEQGVVRYGYTF
CDR3 DNA: TGTGCCAGCAGCTTAGAACAGGGGGTTGTGCGCTATGGCTACACCTTC

V gene: TRBV7-2
J gene: TRBJ1-1
clone size: many
D gene: .
CDR3 protein: CASSLRGYTEAFF
CDR3 DNA: TGTGCCAGCAGCTTACGGGGATACACTGAAGCTTTCTTT

V gene: TRBV27
J gene: TRBJ2-7
clone size: many
D gene: .
CDR3 protein: CASSPRSRVGEQYF
CDR3 DNA: TGTGCCAGCAGTCCCCGATCCCGAGTCGGCGAGCAGTACTTC

V gene: TRBV5-1
J gene: TRBJ1-1
clone size: many
D gene: .
CDR3 protein: CASSPRVSDGVAFF
CDR3 DNA: TGCGCCAGCTCTCCCAGGGTTTCGGATGGGGTAGCTTTCTTT

V gene: TRBV19
J gene: TRBJ1-2
clone size: many
D gene: TRBD1
CDR3 protein: CASSNRGTVGYGYTF
CDR3 DNA: TGTGCCAGTAGTAACAGGGGGACCGTTGGCTATGGCTACACCTTC

V gene: TRBV7-9
J gene: TRBJ2-7
clone size: many
D gene: TRBD2
CDR3 protein: CASSLASSGAYEQYF
CDR3 DNA: TGTGCCAGCAGCTTAGCGTCTAGCGGGGCCTACGAGCAGTACTTC

V gene: TRBV7-8
J gene: TRBJ1-2
clone size: many
D gene: TRBD1
CDR3 protein: CASSLDRVGSSYGYTF
CDR3 DNA: TGTGCCAGCAGCTTGGACAGGGTGGGTTCTAGCTATGGCTACACCTTC

V gene: TRBV5-4
J gene: TRBJ2-1
clone size: many
D gene: TRBD1
CDR3 protein: CASSFRDRGDDEQFF
CDR3 DNA: TGTGCCAGCAGCTTCCGGGACAGGGGGGACGATGAGCAGTTCTTC

V gene: TRBV10-3
J gene: TRBJ2-3
clone size: few
D gene: TRBD1
CDR3 protein: CAIRPDRGLSKGTDTQYF
CDR3 DNA: TGTGCCATCAGACCCGACAGGGGTTTGTCTAAGGGCACAGATACGCAGTATTTT

V gene: TRBV6-1
J gene: TRBJ1-1
clone size: many
D gene: .
CDR3 protein: CASSVQMNTEAFF
CDR3 DNA: TGTGCCAGCAGTGTACAGATGAACACTGAAGCTTTCTTT

V gene: TRBV19
J gene: TRBJ1-5
clone size: many
D gene: TRBD1
CDR3 protein: CASSITGADQPQHF
CDR3 DNA: TGTGCCAGTAGTATAACAGGGGCGGATCAGCCCCAGCATTTT

V gene: TRBV5-1
J gene: TRBJ2-7
clone size: many
D gene: TRBD1
CDR3 protein: CASSFRQGSSYEQYF
CDR3 DNA: TGCGCCAGCAGCTTCAGACAGGGAAGCTCCTACGAGCAGTACTTC

V gene: TRBV12-5
J gene: TRBJ1-4
clone size: many
D gene: .
CDR3 protein: CASGLFATNEKLFF
CDR3 DNA: TGTGCTAGTGGTTTGTTCGCAACTAATGAAAAACTGTTTTTT